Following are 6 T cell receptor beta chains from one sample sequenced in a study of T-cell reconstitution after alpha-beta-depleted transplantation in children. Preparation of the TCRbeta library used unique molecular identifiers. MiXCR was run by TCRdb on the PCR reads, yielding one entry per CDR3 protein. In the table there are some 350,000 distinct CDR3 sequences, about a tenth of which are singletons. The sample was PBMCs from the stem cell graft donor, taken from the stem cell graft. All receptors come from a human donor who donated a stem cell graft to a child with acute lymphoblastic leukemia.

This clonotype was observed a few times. The DNA for the CDR3 is TGTGCGTCAGGGATGCTGGAGCAGTACTTC. Residues: CASGMLEQYF. V gene TRBV5-6 combines with J gene TRBJ2-7; perhaps TRBD1 as D (5 bases). Germline V gene data show CDR1 as SGHDT and CDR2 as YYEEEE. CDR3 size: 10 residues.

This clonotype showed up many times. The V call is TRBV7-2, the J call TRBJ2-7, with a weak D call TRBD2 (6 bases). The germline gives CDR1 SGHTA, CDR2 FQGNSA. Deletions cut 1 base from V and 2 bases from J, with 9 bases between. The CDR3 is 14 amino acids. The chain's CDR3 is CASSLERAAYEQYF. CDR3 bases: TGTGCCAGCAGCTTAGAGCGGGCGGCCTACGAGCAGTACTTC.

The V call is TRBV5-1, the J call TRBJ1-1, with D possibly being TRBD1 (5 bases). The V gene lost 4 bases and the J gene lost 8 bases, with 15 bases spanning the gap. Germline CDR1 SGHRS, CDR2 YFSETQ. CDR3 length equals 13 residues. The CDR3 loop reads CASSRSGSGEAFF. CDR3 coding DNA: TGCGCCAGCAGCCGCTCTGGATCAGGGGAAGCTTTCTTT.

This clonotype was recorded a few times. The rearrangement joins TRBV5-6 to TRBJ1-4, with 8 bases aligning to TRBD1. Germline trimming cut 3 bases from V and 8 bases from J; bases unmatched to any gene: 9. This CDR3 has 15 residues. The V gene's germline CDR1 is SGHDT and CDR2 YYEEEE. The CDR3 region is CASSSTGGSGEKLFF. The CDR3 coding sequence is TGTGCCAGCAGCTCTACAGGGGGATCGGGGGAAAAACTGTTTTTT.

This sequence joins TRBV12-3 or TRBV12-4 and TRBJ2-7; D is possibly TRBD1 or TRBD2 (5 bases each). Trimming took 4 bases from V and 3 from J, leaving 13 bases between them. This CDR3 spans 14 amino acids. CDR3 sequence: CASSSARDGYEQYF. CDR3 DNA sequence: TGTGCCAGCAGTTCAGCCCGGGACGGCTACGAGCAGTACTTC.

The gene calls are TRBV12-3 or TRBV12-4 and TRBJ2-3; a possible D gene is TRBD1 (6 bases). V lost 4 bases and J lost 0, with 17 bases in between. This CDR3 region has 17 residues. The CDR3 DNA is TGTGCCAGCAGTTCCCCAATGACAGGTCCTAGCACAGATACGCAGTATTTT. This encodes CASSSPMTGPSTDTQYF.